These 18 T cell receptor beta chains were all obtained from the same sample, sequenced in a study of cytomegalovirus exposure and HLA in healthy donors. The PCR was carried out with 60 Vbeta primers and 13 Jbeta primers. Libraries were prepared by immunoSEQ multiplex PCR; TCRdb keeps only in-frame clonotypes and omits some of them. The sample lists around 180,000 clones, about 78% occurring once. The material sequenced was PBMCs. The receptors derive from a middle-aged man in good health and CMV-seronegative.

The gene calls are TRBV10-3 and TRBJ2-5, with 12 bases that match TRBD2. CDR1 and CDR2 from the germline V gene are ENHRY and SYGVKD. This CDR3 region has 16 residues. Trimming removed 6 bases from V and 2 bases from J; junction bases left unmatched: 7. The CDR3 sequence is CAIRRGLAGGQETQYF. For the CDR3, the DNA is TGTGCCATCAGGAGGGGGCTAGCGGGAGGGCAAGAGACCCAGTACTTC.

The chain links TRBV7-6 to TRBJ2-3, with 14 bases lining up with TRBD2. From germline, CDR1 is SGHVS and CDR2 FNYEAQ. V lost 3 bases, J lost 2 bases, and 4 bases stayed unmatched. The CDR3 consists of 17 residues. CDR3 sequence: CASSLGLAGAFTDTQYF. The CDR3 region has the DNA TGTGCCAGCAGCTTGGGACTAGCGGGGGCCTTCACAGATACGCAGTATTTT.

This chain links TRBV19 with TRBJ2-2; no definite D call. Trimming took 4 bases from V and 7 from J, leaving 13 bases between them. Germline CDR1 and CDR2: LNHDA and SQIVND (reference sequence). The CDR3 extends over 14 amino acids. CDR3 loop: CASSTSTWSGELFF. DNA for the CDR3: TGTGCCAGTAGTACATCGACCTGGAGCGGGGAGCTGTTTTTT. The variable domain in full, completed from reference TRBV19 and TRBJ2-2, reads DGGITQSPKYLFRKEGQNVTLSCEQNLNHDAMYWYRQDPGQGLRLIYYSQIVNDFQKGDIAEGYSVSREKKESFPLTVTSAQKNPTAFYLCASSTSTWSGELFFGEGSRLTVL.

The gene calls are TRBV30 and TRBJ2-4; tentatively, D is TRBD1 (6 bases). V was trimmed by 2 bases and J by 2 bases, leaving 16 bases between them. CDR3 length equals 16 residues. Germline CDR1 reads GTSNPN; CDR2 reads SVGIG (reference sequence). CDR3 bases: TGTGCCTGGAGTAAACAGGGAAGTGCGACCAAAAACATTCAGTACTTC. Translating it yields CAWSKQGSATKNIQYF.

The chain recombines TRBV7-2 with TRBJ1-1; 7 bases map to TRBD1. Germline CDR1 SGHTA, CDR2 FQGNSA. There are 14 residues in the CDR3. V dropped 5 bases and J dropped 6; count of bases not matched to a gene: 9. The CDR3 coding sequence is TGTGCCAGCAGCACTACAGGGGTTTTCCCTGAAGCTTTCTTT. This codes for CASSTTGVFPEAFF.

The rearrangement links TRBV7-9 to TRBJ1-2; D is uncertain. CDR1 is SEHNR, CDR2 FQNEAQ, per germline (reference sequence). Deletions cut 5 bases from V and 4 bases from J, with 14 bases between. The CDR3 covers 14 residues. DNA of the CDR3: TGTGCCAGCAGCCGGGAGGCTAGCGGCTATGGCTACACCTTC. Encoded protein: CASSREASGYGYTF.

The CDR3 DNA reads TGCAGTGCCGCGGGGAACTATGGCTACACCTTC. It is translated as CSAAGNYGYTF. V gene TRBV20-1 combines with J gene TRBJ1-2; D gene ambiguous. Germline-derived CDR1 and CDR2 are DFQATT and SNEGSKA (reference sequence). V lost 6 bases and J 2 bases, leaving 7 bases between the germline ends. This CDR3 comprises 11 residues.

J is TRBJ2-5 and V is TRBV18; perhaps TRBD2 as D (6 bases). The closer fit of TRBJ2-7 to the DNA end suggests the J call may be wrong. Germline CDR1 is KGHSH and CDR2 is LQKENI. This CDR3 is 14 amino acids long. Here the CDR3 DNA reads TGTGCCAGCTCACCTGGCGGGGTGACCTACGAGCAGTACTTC. Protein sequence: CASSPGGVTYEQYF.

This CDR3 reads CASSPRTSGAFTDTQYF. The CDR3 DNA follows: TGTGCCAGCAGCCCTCGGACTAGCGGGGCGTTCACAGATACGCAGTATTTT. V and J are TRBV7-3 and TRBJ2-3, with 12 bases matching TRBD2. Germline V gene sequence: CDR1 SGHTA, CDR2 FQGTGA. J lost 2 bases, V lost 5 bases, and 8 bases had no gene match. The CDR3 spans 17 residues.

The V and J genes are TRBV11-3 and TRBJ2-7; perhaps TRBD1 as D (6 bases). This CDR3 comprises 16 residues. V was clipped by 5 bases and J by 0 bases, with 17 bases between them. CDR1 SGHNT and CDR2 YENEEA come from the germline V gene. The DNA of the CDR3 is TGTGCCAGCAGCCTTCGACAGGTTGGAACCTCCTACGAGCAGTACTTC. Residues: CASSLRQVGTSYEQYF.

The chain recombines TRBV19 with TRBJ1-5; TRBD1 matches 9 bases. Germline V gives CDR1 LNHDA, CDR2 SQIVND (reference sequence). J lost 7 bases, V lost 2 bases, and 6 bases had no gene match. This CDR3 has 15 residues. Written as DNA, the CDR3 is TGTGCCAGTAGTATAAGGACAGGGGATCGGCAGCCCCAGCATTTT. Amino acids: CASSIRTGDRQPQHF.

The chain links TRBV5-1 to TRBJ2-1; 10 bases are shared with TRBD2. Trimming removed 2 bases from V and 5 bases from J; junction bases left unmatched: 4. The CDR3 covers 15 residues. Per the germline V gene, CDR1 is SGHRS and CDR2 is YFSETQ. The CDR3 DNA sequence: TGCGCCAGCAGCTTAAGCGGGGGGGTCCACAATGAGCAGTTCTTC. It translates to CASSLSGGVHNEQFF.

This chain connects TRBV9 to TRBJ2-7, with 13 bases matching TRBD2. V lost 1 base and J lost 7; bases outside the gene matches: 5. This CDR3 is built from 15 residues. Germline V gives CDR1 SGDLS, CDR2 YYNGEE. The CDR3 sequence is CASSVPGLAGYEQYF. The CDR3 nucleotides are TGTGCCAGCAGCGTACCGGGACTAGCGGGATATGAGCAGTACTTC. The full variable domain, its missing parts supplied by reference TRBV9 and TRBJ2-7, is DSGVTQTPKHLITATGQRVTLRCSPRSGDLSVYWYQQSLDQGLQFLIQYYNGEERAKGNILERFSAQQFPDLHSELNLSSLELGDSALYFCASSVPGLAGYEQYFGPGTRLTVT.

This clone has more than one count but fewer than ten. This chain connects TRBV5-1 to TRBJ2-3; unclear D gene. This CDR3 has 14 amino acids. Germline V gives CDR1 SGHRS, CDR2 YFSETQ. The V end lost 0 bases, the J end lost 2 bases, and 7 bases lay between the germline ends. CDR3 bases: TGCGCCAGCAGCTTGGGAGACTCCACAGATACGCAGTATTTT. Its translation: CASSLGDSTDTQYF. The complete variable domain, with remaining parts taken from reference TRBV5-1 and TRBJ2-3, reads KAGVTQTPRYLIKTRGQQVTLSCSPISGHRSVSWYQQTPGQGLQFLFEYFSETQRNKGNFPGRFSGRQFSNSRSEMNVSTLELGDSALYLCASSLGDSTDTQYFGPGTRLTVL.

The chain links TRBV7-2 to TRBJ2-3; TRBD2 matches 7 bases. CDR1 and CDR2 from the germline V gene are SGHTA and FQGNSA. This CDR3 is 16 amino acids long. J gave up 2 bases and V 3 bases, and 8 bases lay outside the gene matches. DNA for the CDR3: TGTGCCAGCAGCTTGGGGCGGGGGTCAGTCACAGATACGCAGTATTTT. Amino acid sequence: CASSLGRGSVTDTQYF.

The V call is TRBV5-6, the J call TRBJ2-5; 8 positions match TRBD2. The CDR3 totals 16 residues. CDR1 and CDR2 (germline): SGHDT, YYEEEE. The ends lost 0 bases at V and 2 bases at J; junction bases unmatched: 6. CDR3 region: CASSLAASGPQETQYF. Here the CDR3 DNA reads TGTGCCAGCAGCTTGGCGGCTAGCGGGCCGCAAGAGACCCAGTACTTC.

V and J are TRBV7-9 and TRBJ1-1; the D gene is possibly TRBD1 (5 bases). V was shortened by 6 bases and J by 5 bases, with 13 bases between the two germline ends. In germline, CDR1 is SEHNR, CDR2 FQNEAQ (reference sequence). The CDR3 sequence is 13 residues long. CDR3 loop: CASSTSRGTEAFF. Here the CDR3 DNA reads TGTGCCAGCAGTACCAGTCGGGGGACTGAAGCTTTCTTT.

This clone was picked up a small number of times. This chain connects TRBV6-1 to TRBJ1-1, with a possible D match to TRBD1 (6 bases). Germline V gene lookup returns CDR1 MNHNS and CDR2 SASEGT. This CDR3 region has 14 residues. The ends were cut back, 4 bases at V and 1 base at J, with 10 bases in the middle. The chain's CDR3 is CASSANRENTEAFF. CDR3 sequence (DNA): TGTGCCAGCAGTGCCAACAGGGAGAACACTGAAGCTTTCTTT.